This T cell receptor beta chain was profiled in a study of post-analysis software for immune sequencing data. Study-level background: Relapsing-remitting, secondary progressive and progressive-relapsing multiple sclerosis were all included among the disease courses. Regarding the study as a whole: Controls had significantly higher normalized Chao1 diversity than multiple sclerosis patients. In patients, TRBV5-6, TRBV5-1 and TRBV20-1 belonged to four or five TRBV segments found more frequently than in controls. Samples from a shared batch, those prepared together, strongly co-clustered by F measure.

With 2 bases clipped from V and 8 bases from J, the junction kept 6 bases outside the gene matches. Germline V gives CDR1 MNHEY, CDR2 SMNVEV (reference sequence). The CDR3 is 15 residues long. Turning to this clonotype: Its target is not known.

The TCR beta cDNA libraries contained unique molecular identifiers. Input amounts of about 0.85 to 10 million T cells were used. These gave 500,000 or so cDNA molecules, so each molecule approximated one T cell. TCRdb processed the PCR reads anew with MiXCR; each CDR3 protein has one entry. The data show 150,000 to 200,000 distinct CDR3 sequences, roughly 30% seen once. The TCR sequence derives from a girl aged 10-17 years with multiple sclerosis. Material: blood. The V gene is TRBV27, the J gene TRBJ2-1; 10 bases are a match to TRBD2. CDR3 residues: CASSLRSGGVYEQFF. The CDR3 DNA sequence: TGTGCCAGCAGTTTACGGAGCGGGGGGGTTTATGAGCAGTTCTTC.